This T cell receptor (beta chain) was obtained from a study of identical twins (dated by TCRdb to 2016 to 2017). In the study overall: The study deep-sequenced TCR alpha and beta repertoires from monozygotic twins, unrelated adults of various ages and cord blood to test whether fetal clonotypes persist. To rule out contamination, replicate twin experiments were performed at different times with different library preparation protocols.

All donors were healthy Caucasians. Three pairs of female monozygotic twins, all aged about 18 to 29 years, were included in the twin cohort. Positive isolation kits from Invitrogen were used to isolate CD4+ and CD8+ T cell populations. Summary of the overall study and its limitations: Zero-insertion analyses could be partly confounded by invariant T cells such as MAIT and iNKT, though diverse VJ usage argued against such confounding for most clonotypes. Excess twin sharing in beta out-of-frame sequences was weaker because fewer shared sequences lowered the signal-to-noise ratio. Abundant cord blood beta clonotypes carried fewer insertions; young adult naive repertoires showed a weaker similar trend, while memory repertoires showed none. Because the same donors could not be followed over many years, the conclusions relied on cross-sectional statistical analysis. In monozygotic twins, out-of-frame TCR alpha sharing was systematically underestimated by recombination models, although the models agreed with sharing between unrelated individuals. Out-of-frame TCR alpha sequences shared between twins showed an excess of low generation-probability sequences compared with coincidental sharing between unrelated individuals.

Library construction relied on 5' RACE. Sequenced on an Illumina HiSeq 2000. Template switching added a universal primer binding site, and the final cDNA carried a unique molecular identifier that allowed TCR cDNA molecules to be counted accurately. Specific primers in the conserved constant-segment region were used to synthesize first-strand cDNA for the TCR alpha and beta chains. To control for contamination, each cDNA library was double barcoded with a SMART-Mk sample barcode plus Illumina barcodes. TruSeq adapter sequences along with Illumina sample barcodes were introduced in two successive PCR steps. TCR alpha and beta cDNA libraries were sequenced on the Illumina HiSeq platform with custom primers. In the authors' own workflow: MiGEC processed the raw reads to extract unique molecular identifiers, while MiXCR was used to determine the CDR3 positions. Recombination models were inferred per individual with the repgenHMM and IGoR tools using an EM algorithm. Shared clonotype analysis was performed with the tcR package in R, normalizing sharing by the product of cloneset sizes. Out-of-frame nonproductive sequences were analyzed to study raw recombination free of thymic and clonal selection effects. TCRdb reprocessed the public reads (quality trimming at Q25 with fastp, clone calling with MiXCR) and kept in-frame beta chains. A single entry per CDR3 protein holds the most common genes and DNA from its merged rows. TCRdb, not the authors, supplied the V and J calls. Within this sample are about 530,000 distinct CDR3 sequences, with 20% to 25% of them counted one time only. Approximately 0.49% of the sample goes to the ten largest clones.

About this clonotype: Its antigen remains unidentified. Per-base quality was not reported, and no clone a single base away is much larger than it.

Its CDR3 holds 16 amino acids, cysteine through phenylalanine. The retained sequence is limited to the CDR3, 48 bases, with the frame set at the first base. Ends trimmed: V by 6 bases, J by 7 bases; bases unmatched to a gene: 13. CDR1 and CDR2 are drawn from the germline V gene: MDHEN, SYDVKM. These sequences were also reported in another study, on yellow fever vaccine responses in identical twins. Taken from the second paper: The T cell response to vaccination in identical twins was reported by the authors to appear partly convergent and partly personalized. The study precisely tracked vaccine-responding T cell clones in identical twins.

Sequencing used CD4+ T cells sorted from blood. This clonotype originated in a woman aged 18-29 years in good health. The chain employs TRBV28 and TRBJ1-2; 11 bases in the middle match TRBD1. At the DNA level, the sequence is TGTGCCAGCAGGGGACAGGGGGTAGTAAAGATATTTGGCTACACCTTC. The translation is CASRGQGVVKIFGYTF.